The rows below give T cell receptor beta chains drawn from one sample of a study of blood T cell repertoires in COVID-19. Some clones are missing from TCRdb's copy, which holds only in-frame ones; the method was immunoSEQ multiplex PCR. The top ten hold around 3.5% of the sample, which has 200,000 to 300,000 clones, over 80% seen once. The sample consisted of peripheral blood. The receptors shown here come from a woman between 35 and 50 years old with acute or convalescent COVID-19. CDR3s leave out the opening cysteine and the closing phenylalanine or tryptophan.

CDR3: ATKTGEGVEAF
V: TRBV6-5

CDR3: ASSLTGGTDTQY
V: TRBV7-3

CDR3: AWSEGGGQPQH
V: TRBV30

CDR3: SASLAGVTGELF
V: TRBV20-1

CDR3: ASSSRDRDYNSPLH
V: TRBV5-1

CDR3: ASSYSSRALGANYGYT
V: TRBV6-2/TRBV6-3

CDR3: ASSELRGLHGYT
V: TRBV6-5

CDR3: ASSFSGAYNEKLF
V: TRBV7-6

CDR3: ASSDEADQPQH
V: TRBV4-2

CDR3: ASSSGLAGSTDTQY
V: TRBV9

CDR3: ASLGQAGGYT
V: TRBV2

CDR3: AISVLRGGYT
V: TRBV10-3

CDR3: ASSSNNYGYT
V: TRBV11-2

CDR3: ASSNTRQGIGSYT
V: TRBV19

CDR3: ASSIEGTSSYNEQF
V: TRBV19

CDR3: ASRPKSSGRGGYT
V: TRBV5-8

CDR3: ASSSIQGQGTEAF
V: TRBV5-1

CDR3: ASSQSGGPEIEAF
V: TRBV23-1

CDR3: ASSLGGGNTEAF
V: TRBV27